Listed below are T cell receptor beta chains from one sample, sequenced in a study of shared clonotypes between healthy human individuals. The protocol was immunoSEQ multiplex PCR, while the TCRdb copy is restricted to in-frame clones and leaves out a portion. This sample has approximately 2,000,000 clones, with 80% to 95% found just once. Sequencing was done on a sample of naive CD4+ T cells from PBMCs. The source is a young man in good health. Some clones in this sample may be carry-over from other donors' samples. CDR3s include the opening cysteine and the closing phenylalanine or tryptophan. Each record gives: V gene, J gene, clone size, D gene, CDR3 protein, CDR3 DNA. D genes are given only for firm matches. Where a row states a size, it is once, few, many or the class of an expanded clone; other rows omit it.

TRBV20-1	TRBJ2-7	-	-	CSARVRSEQYF	TGCAGTGCTAGAGTTAGGTCCGAGCAGTACTTC
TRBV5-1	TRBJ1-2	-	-	CASSLVDSKRNDYTF	TGCGCCAGCAGCTTGGTCGACAGTAAAAGGAATGACTACACCTTC
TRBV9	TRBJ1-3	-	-	CASSVKTGPGGGNTIYF	TGTGCCAGCAGCGTCAAGACAGGTCCTGGGGGTGGAAACACCATATATTTT
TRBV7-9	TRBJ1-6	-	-	CASRNRQSSSPLHF	TGTGCCAGCCGAAACAGACAGTCAAGTTCACCCCTCCACTTT
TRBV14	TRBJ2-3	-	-	CASSQVGRFTDTQYF	TGTGCCAGCAGCCAAGTCGGAAGGTTCACAGATACGCAGTATTTT
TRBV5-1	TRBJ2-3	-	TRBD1	CASRVVKTGGSTDTQYF	TGCGCCAGCCGGGTCGTCAAGACAGGGGGAAGCACAGATACGCAGTATTTT
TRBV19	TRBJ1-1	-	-	CASTPQGLYTEAFF	TGTGCCAGTACCCCACAGGGCCTATACACTGAAGCTTTCTTT
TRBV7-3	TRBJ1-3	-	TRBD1	CASSPTGDGNTIYF	TGTGCCAGCAGCCCGACAGGGGACGGAAACACCATATATTTT
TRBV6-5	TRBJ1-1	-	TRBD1	CASVQGALNTEAFF	TGTGCCAGCGTACAGGGGGCTTTGAACACTGAAGCTTTCTTT
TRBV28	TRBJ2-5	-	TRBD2	CASRGVDKTQYF	TGTGCCAGCCGGGGGGTTGATAAGACCCAGTACTTC
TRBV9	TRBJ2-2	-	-	CASSVVGGTGELFF	TGTGCCAGCAGCGTAGTTGGGGGAACCGGGGAGCTGTTTTTT
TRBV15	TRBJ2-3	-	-	CATSRVSGSDTQYF	TGTGCCACCAGCAGAGTTAGCGGATCAGATACGCAGTATTTT
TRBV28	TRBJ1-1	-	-	CASSLILSGIVEAFF	TGTGCCAGCAGTTTGATTTTATCAGGGATCGTTGAAGCTTTCTTT
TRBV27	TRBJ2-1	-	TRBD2	CASSLRTSGTRENEQFF	TGTGCCAGCAGTTTACGTACTAGCGGGACCAGGGAAAATGAGCAGTTCTTC
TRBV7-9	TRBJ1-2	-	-	CASSPGNGGYTF	TGTGCCAGCAGCCCCGGAAACGGCGGCTACACCTTC
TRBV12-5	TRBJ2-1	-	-	CASGPWDSGEQFF	TGTGCTAGTGGCCCGTGGGACTCCGGTGAGCAGTTCTTC
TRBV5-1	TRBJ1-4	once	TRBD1	CASSLRPKGQGTALGEKLFF	TGCGCCAGCAGCTTGCGGCCCAAGGGACAGGGGACGGCTCTAGGTGAAAAACTGTTTTTT
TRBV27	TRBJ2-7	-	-	CASIPRPGSNQYEQYF	TGTGCCAGCATTCCGCGACCAGGGAGTAACCAATACGAGCAGTACTTC
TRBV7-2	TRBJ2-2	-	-	CASSLTSTKRGNTGELFF	TGTGCCAGCAGCTTAACTTCTACGAAACGGGGAAACACCGGGGAGCTGTTTTTT
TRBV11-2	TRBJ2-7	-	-	CASSLAQGEQYF	TGTGCCAGCAGCTTAGCACAGGGCGAGCAGTACTTC
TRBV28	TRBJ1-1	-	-	CASSLDLLPTAMNTEAFF	TGTGCCAGCAGTTTAGATTTGCTTCCTACAGCTATGAACACTGAAGCTTTCTTT
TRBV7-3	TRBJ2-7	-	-	CASSLTPGFYEQYF	TGTGCCAGCAGCTTAACTCCCGGCTTCTACGAGCAGTACTTC
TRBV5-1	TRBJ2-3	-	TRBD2	CASNKGVLAGGAADTQYF	TGCGCCAGCAACAAAGGGGTACTAGCGGGAGGGGCCGCGGATACGCAGTATTTT
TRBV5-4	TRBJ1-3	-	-	CASSSKTGSNTIYF	TGTGCCAGCAGCTCAAAAACAGGGTCGAACACCATATATTTT
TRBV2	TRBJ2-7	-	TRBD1	CASSVDRDEQYF	TGTGCCAGCAGTGTGGACAGGGACGAGCAGTACTTC
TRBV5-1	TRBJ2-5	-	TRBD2	CASSRLLAGAQETQYF	TGCGCCAGCAGCCGCCTACTAGCGGGAGCTCAAGAAACCCAGTACTTC
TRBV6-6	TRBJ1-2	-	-	CASSLSHSRMGGYTF	TGTGCCAGCAGTTTATCCCACAGCCGGATGGGTGGCTACACCTTC
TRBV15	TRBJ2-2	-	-	CATSRDTGELFF	TGTGCCACCAGCAGAGACACGGGGGAGCTGTTTTTT
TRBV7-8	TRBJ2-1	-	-	CASSLGGQPSSYNEQFF	TGTGCCAGCAGCTTAGGGGGACAACCAAGCTCCTACAATGAGCAGTTCTTC
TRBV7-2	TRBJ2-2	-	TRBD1	CASRRDRAPGELFF	TGTGCCAGCAGGCGGGACAGGGCTCCCGGGGAGCTGTTTTTT
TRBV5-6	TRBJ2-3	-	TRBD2	CASSKTSGMTDTQYF	TGTGCCAGCAGCAAGACTAGCGGGATGACAGATACGCAGTATTTT
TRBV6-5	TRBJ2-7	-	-	CASTRTQGTYEQYF	TGTGCCAGCACCCGGACGCAGGGTACCTACGAGCAGTACTTC
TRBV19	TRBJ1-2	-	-	CASSTRDNYGYTF	TGTGCCAGTAGTACCCGGGACAACTATGGCTACACCTTC
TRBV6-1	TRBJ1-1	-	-	CASRSEGGRNRKAFF	TGTGCCAGCCGGTCGGAGGGAGGTCGCAACCGGAAAGCTTTCTTT
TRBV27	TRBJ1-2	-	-	CASSFKRGSGYTF	TGTGCCAGCAGCTTTAAACGGGGAAGCGGCTACACCTTC
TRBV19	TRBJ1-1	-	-	CASSDRQTKGTEAFF	TGTGCCAGTAGTGACCGACAGACGAAGGGGACTGAAGCTTTCTTT
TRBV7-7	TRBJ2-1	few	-	CASSLSLGGRSYNEQFF	TGTGCCAGCAGCTTAAGTTTGGGCGGACGGTCCTACAATGAGCAGTTCTTC
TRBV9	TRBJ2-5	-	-	CASSVGLGTQYF	TGTGCCAGCAGCGTAGGTCTGGGAACCCAGTACTTC
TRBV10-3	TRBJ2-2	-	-	CAISVSSGELFF	TGTGCCATCAGTGTGAGTTCCGGGGAGCTGTTTTTT
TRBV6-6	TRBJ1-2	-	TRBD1	CASSYSPTGVRGGYTF	TGTGCCAGCAGTTACTCACCGACAGGGGTTAGGGGTGGCTACACCTTC